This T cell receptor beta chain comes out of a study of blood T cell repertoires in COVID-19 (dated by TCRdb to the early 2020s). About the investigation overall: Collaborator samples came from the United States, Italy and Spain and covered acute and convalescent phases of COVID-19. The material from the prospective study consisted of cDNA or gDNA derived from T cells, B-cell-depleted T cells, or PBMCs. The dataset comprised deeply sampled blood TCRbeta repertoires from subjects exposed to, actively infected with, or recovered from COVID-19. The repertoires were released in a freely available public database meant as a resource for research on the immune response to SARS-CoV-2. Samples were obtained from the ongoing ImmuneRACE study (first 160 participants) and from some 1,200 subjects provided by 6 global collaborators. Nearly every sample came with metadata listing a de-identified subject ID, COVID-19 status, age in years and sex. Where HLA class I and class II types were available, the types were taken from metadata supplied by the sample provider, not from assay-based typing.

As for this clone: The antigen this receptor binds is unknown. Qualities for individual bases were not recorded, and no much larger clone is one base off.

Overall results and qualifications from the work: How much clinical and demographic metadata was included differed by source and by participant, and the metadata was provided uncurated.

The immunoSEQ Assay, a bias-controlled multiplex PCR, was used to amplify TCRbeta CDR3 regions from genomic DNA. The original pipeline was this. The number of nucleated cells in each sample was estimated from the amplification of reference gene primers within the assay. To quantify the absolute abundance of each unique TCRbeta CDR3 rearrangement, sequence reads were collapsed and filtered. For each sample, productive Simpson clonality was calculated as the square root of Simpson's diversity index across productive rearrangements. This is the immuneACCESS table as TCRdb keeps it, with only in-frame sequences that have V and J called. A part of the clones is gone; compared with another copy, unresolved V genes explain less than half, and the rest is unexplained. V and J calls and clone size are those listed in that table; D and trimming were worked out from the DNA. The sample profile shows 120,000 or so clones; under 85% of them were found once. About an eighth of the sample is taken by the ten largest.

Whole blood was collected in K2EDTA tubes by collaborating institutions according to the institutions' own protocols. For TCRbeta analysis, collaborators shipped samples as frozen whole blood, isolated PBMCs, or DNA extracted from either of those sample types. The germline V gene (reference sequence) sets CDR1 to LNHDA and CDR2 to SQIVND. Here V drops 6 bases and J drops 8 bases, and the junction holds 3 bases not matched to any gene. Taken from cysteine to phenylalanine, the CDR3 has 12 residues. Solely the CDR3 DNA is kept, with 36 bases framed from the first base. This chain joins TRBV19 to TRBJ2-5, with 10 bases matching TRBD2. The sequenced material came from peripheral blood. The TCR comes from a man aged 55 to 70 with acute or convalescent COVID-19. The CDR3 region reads CASRLAGETQYF. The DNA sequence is TGTGCCAGTAGGCTAGCGGGAGAAACCCAGTACTTC.